The sequence of this T cell receptor beta chain was determined in a study of T cells in Graves' hyperthyroidism and ophthalmopathy. V was pared by 5 bases and J by 6 bases, with 14 bases between. This CDR3 has 14 residues. Germline loops: CDR1 SGHTA, CDR2 FQGTGA. Amplified regions were TCR beta CDR3 sequences from RNA transcripts. Carried out on the TCR CDR3, a first-round RT-PCR used the HTBI primer set. TCRdb re-derived calls from the multiplex PCR reads in MiXCR, one entry per CDR3 protein. The repertoire has 300,000 to 400,000 distinct CDR3 sequences, around a fifth of them found once; the top ten carry about 50%.

This TCR derives from a woman aged 50 to 60 with Graves' hyperthyroidism. Sequenced input: blood. The chain links TRBV7-3 to TRBJ1-5; a weak D match, TRBD1 (5 bases). In DNA form, the CDR3 reads TGTGCCAGCAGCGCGGGACGGAGGGGTCAGCCCCAGCATTTT. Translating it yields CASSAGRRGQPQHF.